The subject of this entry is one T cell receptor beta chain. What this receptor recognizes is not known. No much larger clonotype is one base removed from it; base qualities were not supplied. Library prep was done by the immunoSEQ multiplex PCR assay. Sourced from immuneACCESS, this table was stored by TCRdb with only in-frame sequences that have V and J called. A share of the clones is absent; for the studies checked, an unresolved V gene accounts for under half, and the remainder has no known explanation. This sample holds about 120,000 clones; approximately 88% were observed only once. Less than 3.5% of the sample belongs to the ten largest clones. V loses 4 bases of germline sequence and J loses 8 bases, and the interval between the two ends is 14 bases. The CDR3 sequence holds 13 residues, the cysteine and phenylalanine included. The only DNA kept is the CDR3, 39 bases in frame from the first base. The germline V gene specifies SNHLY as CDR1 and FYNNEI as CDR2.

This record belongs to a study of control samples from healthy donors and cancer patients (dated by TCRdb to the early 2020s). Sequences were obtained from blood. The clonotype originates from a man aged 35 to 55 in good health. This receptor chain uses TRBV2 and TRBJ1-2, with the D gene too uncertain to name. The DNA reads TGTGCCAGCAGTGCGAGCGGGGTGAGGGGCTACACCTTC. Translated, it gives CASSASGVRGYTF.